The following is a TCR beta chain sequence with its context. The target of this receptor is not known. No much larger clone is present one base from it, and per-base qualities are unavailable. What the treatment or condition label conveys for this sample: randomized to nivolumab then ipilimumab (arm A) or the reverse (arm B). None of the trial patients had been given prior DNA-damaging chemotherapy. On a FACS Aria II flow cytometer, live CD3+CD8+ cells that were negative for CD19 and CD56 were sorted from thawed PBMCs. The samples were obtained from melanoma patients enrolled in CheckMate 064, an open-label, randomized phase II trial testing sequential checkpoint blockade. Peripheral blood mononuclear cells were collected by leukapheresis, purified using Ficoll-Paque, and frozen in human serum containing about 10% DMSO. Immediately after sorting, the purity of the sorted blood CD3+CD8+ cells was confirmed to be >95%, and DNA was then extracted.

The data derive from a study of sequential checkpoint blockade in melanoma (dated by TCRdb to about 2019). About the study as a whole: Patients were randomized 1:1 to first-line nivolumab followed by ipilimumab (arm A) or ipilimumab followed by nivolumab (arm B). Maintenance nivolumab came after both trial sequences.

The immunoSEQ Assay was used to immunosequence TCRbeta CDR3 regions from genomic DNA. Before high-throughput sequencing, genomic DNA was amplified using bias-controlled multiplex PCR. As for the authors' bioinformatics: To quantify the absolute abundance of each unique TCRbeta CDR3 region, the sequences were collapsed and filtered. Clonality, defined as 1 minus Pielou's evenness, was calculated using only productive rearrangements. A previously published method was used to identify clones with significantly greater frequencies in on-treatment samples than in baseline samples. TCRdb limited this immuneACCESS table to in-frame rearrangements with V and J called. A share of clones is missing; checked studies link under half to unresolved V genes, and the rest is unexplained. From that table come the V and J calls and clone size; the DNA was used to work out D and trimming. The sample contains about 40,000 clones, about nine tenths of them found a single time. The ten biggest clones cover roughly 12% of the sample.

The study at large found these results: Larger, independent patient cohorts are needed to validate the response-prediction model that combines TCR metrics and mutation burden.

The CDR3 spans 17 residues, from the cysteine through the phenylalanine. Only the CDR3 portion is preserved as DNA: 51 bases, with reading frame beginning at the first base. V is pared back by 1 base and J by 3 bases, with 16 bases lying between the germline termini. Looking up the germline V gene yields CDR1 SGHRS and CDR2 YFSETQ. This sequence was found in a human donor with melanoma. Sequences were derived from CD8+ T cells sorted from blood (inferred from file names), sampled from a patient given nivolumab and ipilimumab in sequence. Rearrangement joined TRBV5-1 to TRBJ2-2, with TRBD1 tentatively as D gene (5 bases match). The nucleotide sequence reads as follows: TGCGCCAGCAGCTTGTCCGGGCAGGGATTGGACACCGGGGAGCTGTTTTTT. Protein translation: CASSLSGQGLDTGELFF.